The 26 T cell receptor beta chains given below trace back to one sample, sequenced in a study of blood T cell repertoires in COVID-19. Data came from immunoSEQ multiplex PCR; TCRdb stores just in-frame clones and leaves some out. Of 200,000 to 250,000 clones listed, about 85% were seen once; the top ten hold 20%. The specimen was peripheral blood. The receptors shown here come from a man aged 25-40 years with active or convalescent COVID-19.

There are a few counts of this clone. The chain is built from TRBV19 and TRBJ2-3; D may be TRBD1 (6 bases). With 5 bases removed from V and 1 base from J, the gap between germline ends came to 19 bases. The CDR3 runs 17 residues. CDR1 LNHDA and CDR2 SQIVND come from the germline V gene (reference sequence). The CDR3 bases are TGTGCCAGTAGTGGAAAACACACAGGGTATGGCACAGATACGCAGTATTTT. Translated, it gives CASSGKHTGYGTDTQYF.

The sample holds one count of this clone. The chain recombines TRBV7-9 with TRBJ1-2; 10 bases are shared with TRBD1. Germline lookup yields CDR1 SEHNR and CDR2 FQNEAQ (reference sequence). Losses at the gene ends were 1 base for V and 0 bases for J; bases not matched to a gene: 2. The CDR3 extends over 16 amino acids. The CDR3 DNA reads TGTGCCAGCAGCTTAGGTGGGACAGGGGCTAACTATGGCTACACCTTC. Its protein is CASSLGGTGANYGYTF. Drawing the rest from reference TRBV7-9 and TRBJ1-2, the complete variable domain is DTGVSQNPRHKITKRGQNVTFRCDPISEHNRLYWYRQTLGQGPEFLTYFQNEAQLEKSRLLSDRFSAERPKGSFSTLEIQRTEQGDSAMYLCASSLGGTGANYGYTFGSGTRLTVV.

V gene TRBV14 combines with J gene TRBJ2-1, with 7 bases identical to TRBD2. CDR1 and CDR2 from the germline V gene are SGHDN and FVKESK. The CDR3 runs to 15 residues. V trimming: 4 bases; J trimming: 7 bases; junction bases outside the gene matches: 10. The CDR3 spells CASSLSGAMGNEQFF. The DNA of the CDR3 is TGTGCCAGCAGCCTAAGCGGGGCCATGGGGAATGAGCAGTTCTTC. Based on the CDR3 plus reference TRBV14 and TRBJ2-1, the full variable domain is EAGVTQFPSHSVIEKGQTVTLRCDPISGHDNLYWYRRVMGKEIKFLLHFVKESKQDESGMPNNRFLAERTGGTYSTLKVQPAELEDSGVYFCASSLSGAMGNEQFFGPGTRLTVL.

The chain carries TRBV28 and TRBJ1-2; D perhaps matches TRBD1 (6 bases). CDR3 length equals 14 residues. Trimming took 4 bases from V and 8 from J, leaving 17 bases between them. Germline V gives CDR1 MDHEN, CDR2 SYDVKM. CDR3 DNA sequence: TGTGCCAGCAGTTACCCAGGGGCGGAGTGGGGCTACACCTTC. Amino acids: CASSYPGAEWGYTF.

This clone has just one count. This chain connects TRBV6-6 to TRBJ1-5; D is uncertain. Germline-derived CDR1 and CDR2 are MNHNY and SVGAGI (reference sequence). The CDR3 runs 13 residues. V was trimmed by 0 bases and J by 4 bases, leaving 4 bases between them. In nucleotides, the CDR3 is TGTGCCAGCAGTTACTCCCCTAATCAGCCCCAGCATTTT. Residues: CASSYSPNQPQHF.

The V gene is TRBV24-1, the J gene TRBJ2-1, with 10 bases identical to TRBD1. Germline values: CDR1 KGHDR, CDR2 SFDVKD. V shed 7 bases and J 8 bases; nucleotides not matched to a gene: 13. The CDR3 has 16 amino acids. This chain's CDR3 is CATSPPGTGARDEQFF. In DNA, the CDR3 is TGTGCCACCAGCCCCCCCGGGACAGGGGCAAGGGATGAGCAGTTCTTC.

The V gene is TRBV28, the J gene TRBJ2-5, with 11 nucleotides matching TRBD1. The CDR3 totals 18 residues. From germline, CDR1 is MDHEN and CDR2 SYDVKM. V was pared by 3 bases and J by 5 bases, with 14 bases of the junction left unmatched. The CDR3 protein is CASSFDLPGTGGRETQYF. Here the CDR3 DNA reads TGTGCCAGCAGTTTCGACCTCCCCGGGACAGGGGGTAGGGAGACCCAGTACTTC.

This chain joins TRBV28 and TRBJ1-1; 9 nucleotides match TRBD1. Germline CDR1 is MDHEN and CDR2 is SYDVKM. The V and J ends lost 5 bases and 6 bases, in that order; junction bases with no gene match: 7. The CDR3 sequence is 14 residues long. DNA for the CDR3: TGTGCCAGCAGTAGGGGGTGGACAGGGGCTGAAGCTTTCTTT. It encodes CASSRGWTGAEAFF.

This chain links TRBV7-8 with TRBJ1-5; no clear D. V was shortened by 0 bases and J by 6 bases, with 9 bases between the two germline ends. This CDR3 spans 14 amino acids. The germline V gene has CDR1 SGHVS and CDR2 FQNEAQ. The CDR3 region is CASSLATGSQPQHF. DNA for the CDR3: TGTGCCAGCAGCTTAGCGACGGGAAGTCAGCCCCAGCATTTT.

V usage is TRBV30 and J usage is TRBJ1-2; no firm D call. V was shortened by 2 bases and J by 0 bases, with 10 bases between the two germline ends. Per germline, CDR1 GTSNPN and CDR2 SVGIG (reference sequence). CDR3 length: 14 residues. The DNA of the CDR3 is TGTGCCTGGAGTCGCAGCGGGTCTAACTATGGCTACACCTTC. It specifies CAWSRSGSNYGYTF.

The chain uses TRBV5-4 and TRBJ2-7; tentatively, D is TRBD2 (5 bases). The CDR3 sequence is 12 residues long. V gave up 4 bases and J gave up 2 bases, with 7 bases separating them. The germline V gene has CDR1 SGHNT and CDR2 YYREEE (reference sequence). Here the CDR3 reads CASSRGTYEQYF. As DNA, the CDR3 is TGTGCCAGCAGCCGGGGTACCTACGAGCAGTACTTC.

The gene calls are TRBV2 and TRBJ1-6; possible D gene TRBD1, 5 bases. The germline V gene has CDR1 SNHLY and CDR2 FYNNEI. V lost 2 bases and J lost 10, with 18 bases in between. The CDR3 sequence is 16 residues long. This chain's CDR3 is CASSETQAPVGSPLHF. The CDR3 DNA is TGTGCCAGCAGTGAAACACAGGCTCCGGTTGGATCACCCCTCCACTTT.

The rearrangement joins TRBV27 to TRBJ2-7; TRBD2 matches at 10 bases. Unmatched junction bases numbered 1, after V lost 6 bases and J lost 2 bases. Germline V gene sequence: CDR1 MNHEY, CDR2 SMNVEV (reference sequence). The CDR3 has 13 residues. The DNA of the CDR3 is TGTGCCAGCAGACTAGCGGGAACCTACGAGCAGTACTTC. Translating gives CASRLAGTYEQYF.

This chain uses TRBV29-1 with TRBJ1-2; maybe TRBD1 (5 bases). This CDR3 is 12 amino acids long. Germline-derived CDR1 and CDR2 are SQVTM and ANQGSEA. V lost 3 bases and J 8 bases, leaving 13 bases between the germline ends. The CDR3 sequence is CSVETDRTGYTF. CDR3 sequence (DNA): TGCAGCGTTGAGACAGATAGGACCGGCTACACCTTC.

This rearrangement joins TRBV7-8 to TRBJ2-3; 9 positions match TRBD2. V gave up 4 bases and J gave up 2 bases; unmatched junction bases: 10. In germline, CDR1 is SGHVS, CDR2 FQNEAQ. The CDR3 runs to 17 residues. CDR3 coding DNA: TGTGCCAGCAGCTCTTTAGCGGGGGCCTTAATCACAGATACGCAGTATTTT. As protein: CASSSLAGALITDTQYF.

This clone was observed once. The V gene is TRBV18, the J gene TRBJ1-3; D remains unclear. Germline V gives CDR1 KGHSH, CDR2 LQKENI. The CDR3 loop spans 15 amino acids. V lost 0 bases, J lost 4 bases, and 10 bases lay in between. CDR3 coding DNA: TGTGCCAGCTCACCACCGGGCCGTTCCGGAAACACCATATATTTT. This codes for CASSPPGRSGNTIYF.

The genes are TRBV24-1 and TRBJ2-1; TRBD2 agrees at 7 bases. The CDR3 is 16 residues long. V was pared by 1 base and J by 7 bases, with 9 bases of the junction left unmatched. Germline V gene data show CDR1 as KGHDR and CDR2 as SFDVKD. This CDR3 reads CATSDFPREGKNEQFF. The CDR3 region has the DNA TGTGCCACCAGTGATTTCCCCAGGGAGGGAAAGAATGAGCAGTTCTTC.

The J gene is TRBJ2-3, the V gene TRBV4-1, with D perhaps TRBD1 (5 bases). Germline values: CDR1 MGHRA, CDR2 YSYEKL. Deletions cut 0 bases from V and 4 bases from J, with 11 bases between. This CDR3 has 15 amino acids. The CDR3 region has the DNA TGCGCCAGCAGCCAAGATGGGGCAGAGGCAGATACGCAGTATTTT. This sequence encodes CASSQDGAEADTQYF.

This rearrangement joins TRBV7-9 to TRBJ2-4; 9 bases fit TRBD2. The junction had 10 bases not matched to a gene; V was cut back by 5 bases and J by 5 bases. This CDR3 region has 16 residues. Germline CDR1 SEHNR, CDR2 FQNEAQ (reference sequence). DNA of the CDR3: TGTGCCAGCAGCGCAGGGCTAGCGGGGCGCGAAAACATTCAGTACTTC. This sequence encodes CASSAGLAGRENIQYF. Supplemented by reference TRBV7-9 and TRBJ2-4, the full variable domain reads DTGVSQNPRHKITKRGQNVTFRCDPISEHNRLYWYRQTLGQGPEFLTYFQNEAQLEKSRLLSDRFSAERPKGSFSTLEIQRTEQGDSAMYLCASSAGLAGRENIQYFGAGTRLSVL.

This clone was counted once. V and J are TRBV7-2 and TRBJ2-7; tentatively, D is TRBD2 (6 bases). Germline V lookup: CDR1 SGHTA, CDR2 FQGNSA. This CDR3 spans 17 amino acids. V lost 1 base and J 1 base, leaving 17 bases between the germline ends. CDR3 coding DNA: TGTGCCAGCAGCTTAGTTATGTTGCGGGACCTTTCCTACGAGCAGTACTTC. Protein product: CASSLVMLRDLSYEQYF.

The V and J genes are TRBV30 and TRBJ1-1, with D perhaps TRBD1 (5 bases). CDR3 length: 14 amino acids. Trimming stripped 2 bases from V and 1 base from J, with 11 bases between. Per the germline V gene, CDR1 is GTSNPN and CDR2 is SVGIG (reference sequence). This CDR3 is CAWSLGVRNTEAFF. The CDR3, as DNA: TGTGCCTGGAGTTTAGGGGTCAGGAACACTGAAGCTTTCTTT.

In this sample, this clone turned up a few times. V and J are TRBV5-6 and TRBJ1-2; 8 nucleotides line up with TRBD1. Germline V gene sequence: CDR1 SGHDT, CDR2 YYEEEE. This CDR3 comprises 17 residues. V gave up 0 bases and J gave up 6 bases; unmatched junction bases: 13. For the CDR3, the DNA is TGTGCCAGCAGCTTGGAATTGTCAGGGGGCTGGTCAAATGGCTACACCTTC. It codes for CASSLELSGGWSNGYTF.

The V call is TRBV19, the J call TRBJ2-1; 11 bases are shared with TRBD1. The CDR3 has 16 residues. The germline V gene has CDR1 LNHDA and CDR2 SQIVND (reference sequence). J gave up 5 bases and V 5 bases, and 8 bases lay outside the gene matches. Written as DNA, the CDR3 is TGTGCCAGTAGTTTGCGCGGGACAGGGGGGGACAATGAGCAGTTCTTC. Translation gives CASSLRGTGGDNEQFF.

The V and J genes are TRBV7-9 and TRBJ2-5, with a possible D match to TRBD1 (5 bases). Trimming took off 4 bases at V and 1 base at J, with 19 bases between the two ends. The CDR3 runs 17 residues. Germline assignment: CDR1 SEHNR and CDR2 FQNEAQ (reference sequence). This CDR3 is CASSSEMSYRSQETQYF. For the CDR3, the DNA is TGTGCCAGCAGCTCGGAGATGTCCTACAGGTCCCAAGAGACCCAGTACTTC.

The chain has TRBV19 and TRBJ2-1; 14 nucleotides agree with TRBD2. Trimming cost V 5 bases and J 2 bases; bases outside gene matches: 8. CDR3 size: 18 residues. CDR1 is LNHDA, CDR2 SQIVND, per germline (reference sequence). CDR3 residues: CASSLRLAGGFAYNEQFF. The CDR3 coding sequence is TGTGCCAGTAGTCTACGACTAGCGGGAGGGTTTGCCTACAATGAGCAGTTCTTC.

The chain employs TRBV9 and TRBJ2-3; D possibly corresponds to TRBD2 (6 bases). The CDR3 extends over 16 amino acids. The germline gives CDR1 SGDLS, CDR2 YYNGEE. V was clipped by 0 bases and J by 0 bases, with 11 bases between them. CDR3 bases: TGTGCCAGCAGCGTAGTGGGGGGACGGAGCACAGATACGCAGTATTTT. Translation: CASSVVGGRSTDTQYF.